The TCR beta chain described here comes from a study of shared clonotypes between healthy human individuals. General study findings and limits: Naive CD4 clonotype sharing across several donors was approximately 5%.

CDR3 length equals 11 residues. V was trimmed by 6 bases and J by 8 bases, leaving 10 bases between them. Germline V gene data show CDR1 as SGHVS and CDR2 as FQNEAQ. Produced via immunoSEQ multiplex PCR; TCRdb's table is partial and in-frame only. This sample has roughly 2 million clones; 85% to 95% occur once, and the top ten carry 0.1% to 0.15%. Of note for this clone: Antigen unknown.

The TCR was taken from a man aged 18 to 30 in good health. The sample taken for sequencing was naive CD4+ T cells sorted from blood. Documented subset: CD45RA+ positively selected. V gene TRBV7-8 combines with J gene TRBJ1-2; D gene uncertain. The CDR3 DNA sequence: TGTGCCAGCAGTCCGATAGAGGGCTACACCTTC. It codes for CASSPIEGYTF.